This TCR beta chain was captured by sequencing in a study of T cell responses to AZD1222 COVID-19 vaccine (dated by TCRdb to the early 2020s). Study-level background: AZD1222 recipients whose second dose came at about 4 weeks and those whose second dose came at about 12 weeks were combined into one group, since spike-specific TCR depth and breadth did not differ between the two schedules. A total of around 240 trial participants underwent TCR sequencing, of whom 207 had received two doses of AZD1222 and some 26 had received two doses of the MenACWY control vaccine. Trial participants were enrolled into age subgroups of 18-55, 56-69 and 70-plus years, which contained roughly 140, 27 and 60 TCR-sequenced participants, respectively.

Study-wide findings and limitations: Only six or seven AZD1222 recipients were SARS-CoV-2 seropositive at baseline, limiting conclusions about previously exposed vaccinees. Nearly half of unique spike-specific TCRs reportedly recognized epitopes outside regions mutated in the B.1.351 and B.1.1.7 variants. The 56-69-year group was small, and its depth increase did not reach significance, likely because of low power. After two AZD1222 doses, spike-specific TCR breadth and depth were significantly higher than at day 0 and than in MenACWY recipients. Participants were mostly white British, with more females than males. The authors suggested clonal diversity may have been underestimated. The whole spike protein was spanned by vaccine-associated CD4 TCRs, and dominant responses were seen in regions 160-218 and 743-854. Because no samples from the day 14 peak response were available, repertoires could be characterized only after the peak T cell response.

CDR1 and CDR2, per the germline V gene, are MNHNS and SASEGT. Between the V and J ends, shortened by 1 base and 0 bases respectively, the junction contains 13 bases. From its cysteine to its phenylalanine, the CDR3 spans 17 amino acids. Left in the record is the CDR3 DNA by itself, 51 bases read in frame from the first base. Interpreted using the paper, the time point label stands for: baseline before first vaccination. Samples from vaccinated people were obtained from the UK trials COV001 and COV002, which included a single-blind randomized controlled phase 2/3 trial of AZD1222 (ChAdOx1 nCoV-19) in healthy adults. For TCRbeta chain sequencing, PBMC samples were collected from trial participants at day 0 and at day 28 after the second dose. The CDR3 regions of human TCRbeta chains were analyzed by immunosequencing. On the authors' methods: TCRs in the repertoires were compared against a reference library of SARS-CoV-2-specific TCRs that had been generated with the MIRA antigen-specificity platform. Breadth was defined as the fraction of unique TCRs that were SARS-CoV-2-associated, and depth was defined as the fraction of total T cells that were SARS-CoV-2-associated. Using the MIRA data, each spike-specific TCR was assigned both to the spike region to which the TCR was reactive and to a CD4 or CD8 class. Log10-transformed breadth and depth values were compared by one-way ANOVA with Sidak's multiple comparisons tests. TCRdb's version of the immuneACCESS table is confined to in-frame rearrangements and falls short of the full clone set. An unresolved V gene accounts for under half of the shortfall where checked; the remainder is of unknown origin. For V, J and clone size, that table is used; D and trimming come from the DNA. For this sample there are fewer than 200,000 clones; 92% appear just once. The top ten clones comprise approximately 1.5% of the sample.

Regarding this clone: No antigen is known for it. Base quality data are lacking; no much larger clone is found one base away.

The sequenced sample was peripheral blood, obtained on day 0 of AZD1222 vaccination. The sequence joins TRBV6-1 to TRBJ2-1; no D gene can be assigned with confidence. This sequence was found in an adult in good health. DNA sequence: TGTGCCAGCAGTGAAGTCAAGCGACGGAGCTCCTACAATGAGCAGTTCTTC. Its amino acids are CASSEVKRRSSYNEQFF.